Listed here are 24 T cell receptor beta chains from one sample, sequenced in a study of early T cells in non-severe SARS-CoV-2 infection. MiXCR, applied by TCRdb to the 5' RACE reads, yields one record per CDR3 protein. The sample records around 82,000 distinct CDR3 sequences, 9.5% to 15% being singletons. The sequenced sample was whole blood. These receptor sequences come from an adult who was a healthcare worker with PCR-confirmed SARS-CoV-2 infection or an uninfected control (not recorded which).

The genes are TRBV7-2 and TRBJ2-2; 14 nucleotides match TRBD2. Per germline, CDR1 SGHTA and CDR2 FQGNSA. This CDR3 spans 17 amino acids. With V trimmed by 3 bases and J by 4 bases, 4 bases remained unmatched. The CDR3 DNA is TGTGCCAGCAGCTTGGCGACTAGCGGGAGGGGCACCGGGGAGCTGTTTTTT. It specifies CASSLATSGRGTGELFF.

This clonotype turned up a few times. The chain joins TRBV29-1 to TRBJ2-1; a possible D gene is TRBD1 (5 bases). Germline V gene sequence: CDR1 SQVTM, CDR2 ANQGSEA. This CDR3 contains 14 residues. The ends were cut back, 6 bases at V and 0 bases at J, with 12 bases in the middle. CDR3 in amino acids: CSVRQGPSYNEQFF. The CDR3 bases are TGCAGCGTCCGCCAGGGCCCCTCCTACAATGAGCAGTTCTTC.

This clonotype has a handful of counts. J is TRBJ2-6 and V is TRBV3-1; a weak D match, TRBD1 (7 bases). The germline CDR1 and CDR2 sequences are LGHDT and YNNKEL (reference sequence). V shed 4 bases and J shed 0 bases, with 16 bases lying between them. This CDR3 contains 18 residues. The DNA of the CDR3 is TGTGCCAGCAGCCCAGGGGGGACACCTGTCTCTGGGGCCAACGTCCTGACTTTC. Its translation is CASSPGGTPVSGANVLTF. The full variable domain, with the rest looked up from reference TRBV3-1 and TRBJ2-6, is DTAVSQTPKYLVTQMGNDKSIKCEQNLGHDTMYWYKQDSKKFLKIMFSYNNKELIINETVPNRFSPKSPDKAHLNLHINSLELGDSAVYFCASSPGGTPVSGANVLTFGAGSRLTVL.

A remark on this clonotype: The junction differs from germline at one of its ends, possibly a read error. J is TRBJ2-7 and V is TRBV3-1; tentative D call: TRBD1 (6 bases). The germline V gene has CDR1 LGHDT and CDR2 YNNKEL (reference sequence). The CDR3 consists of 14 residues. The chain's CDR3 is CVSSHRANPYEQYF. The CDR3, as DNA: TGTGTCAGCAGCCACAGGGCCAATCCATACGAGCAGTACTTC.

This rearrangement joins TRBV3-1 to TRBJ1-6, with D hard to call. The CDR3 has 12 residues. Looked up from germline, CDR1 is LGHDT and CDR2 is YNNKEL (reference sequence). The V end was cut by 3 bases, the J end by 8 bases, with 5 bases between. CDR3 protein: CASSQRDSPLHF. For the CDR3, the DNA is TGTGCCAGCAGCCAGAGGGATTCACCCCTCCACTTT.

Only a few counts were recorded for this clonotype. The chain is built from TRBV6-2 or TRBV6-3 and TRBJ2-4, with D unresolved. With 2 bases removed from V and 1 base from J, the gap between germline ends came to 6 bases. This CDR3 contains 14 residues. Germline assignment: CDR1 MNHEY and CDR2 SVGEGT. The CDR3 DNA reads as TGTGCCAGCAGTTACCTCCAGGCCAAAAACATTCAGTACTTC. Protein sequence: CASSYLQAKNIQYF.

As concerns this clonotype: A much larger clone is a single base away; this may be a read error. The missing conserved phenylalanine or tryptophan at the end of this CDR3 makes a read error likely. Because the CDR3's place on the DNA is in doubt, the DNA is left out and the CDR3 is given as listed by TCRdb. The chain carries TRBV24-1 and TRBJ2-1. Counting both end residues, the CDR3 totals 11 amino acids. CDR1 is KGHDR, CDR2 SFDVKD, per germline. CDR3 protein: CATSDLSTAFS.

The chain uses TRBV21-1 and TRBJ2-7; the table assigns TRBD2, which was not confirmed against the DNA. TRBV21-1 is a pseudogene segment. The CDR3 consists of 19 residues. Written as DNA, the CDR3 is TGTGCCAGCAGCCCCCAACCGGGACTAGCGGGAATCCGGTACTACGAGCAGTACTTC. Translated: CASSPQPGLAGIRYYEQYF.

This clonotype came up a few times. The V call is TRBV27, the J call TRBJ1-2; D possibly corresponds to TRBD1 (5 bases). Germline V gives CDR1 MNHEY, CDR2 SMNVEV (reference sequence). The CDR3 runs to 15 residues. Trimming cost V 3 bases and J 2 bases, with 13 bases left between them. The DNA for the CDR3 is TGTGCCAGCAGTTTGACGGGGGTCAGGAACTATGGCTACACCTTC. Translation gives CASSLTGVRNYGYTF.

About this clonotype: Sequence at one end of the junction differs from germline and may be a read error. The rearrangement joins TRBV18 to TRBJ2-1; TRBD1 agrees at 7 bases. Per germline, CDR1 KGHSH and CDR2 LQKENI. There are 13 residues in the CDR3. CDR3 sequence reads: CASSPGQLNKQFF. In DNA, the CDR3 is TGTGCCAGCTCACCGGGACAGCTCAATAAGCAGTTCTTC.

In this sample, this clonotype turned up a few times. The CDR3 region is CASSEVPGLSGTDTQYF. The CDR3 DNA is TGTGCCAGCAGCGAAGTGCCGGGACTATCAGGCACAGATACGCAGTATTTT. The chain employs TRBV9 and TRBJ2-3; 7 bases fit TRBD2. The CDR3 is 17 residues long. Germline CDR1 SGDLS, CDR2 YYNGEE. The V segment lost 3 bases and the J segment 1 base; nucleotides outside the gene matches: 11.

This clonotype was observed many times. This chain joins TRBV7-9 and TRBJ2-3; D gene unclear. Germline loops: CDR1 SEHNR, CDR2 FQNEAQ (reference sequence). With 8 bases removed from V and 3 bases from J, the gap between germline ends came to 6 bases. CDR3 length: 11 residues. The CDR3 region is CASEETDTQYF. The DNA of the CDR3 is TGTGCCAGCGAAGAGACAGATACGCAGTATTTT.

There are many counts of this clonotype. J is TRBJ1-3 and V is TRBV5-6, with D hard to call. Trimming shortened V by 3 bases and J by 0 bases, and 10 bases separated the two germline ends. The CDR3 is made up of 15 amino acids. CDR1 is SGHDT and CDR2 is YYEEEE in the germline V gene. CDR3 amino acids: CASSSQDTSGNTIYF. The CDR3 bases are TGTGCCAGCAGCTCGCAGGATACCTCTGGAAACACCATATATTTT.

The genes are TRBV11-2 and TRBJ2-7; 13 nucleotides agree with TRBD2. The V and J ends lost 5 bases and 0 bases, in that order; junction bases with no gene match: 25. The CDR3 is 23 amino acids. CDR1 is SGHAT and CDR2 is FQNNGV in the germline V gene. In DNA form, the CDR3 reads TGTGCCAGCAGCCCGCTCGCTAGGGGACTAGCGGGAAGAACGAACCCGAGCTCCTACGAGCAGTACTTC. It codes for CASSPLARGLAGRTNPSSYEQYF.

This clonotype was counted between two and nine times. The CDR3 protein is CASSLQGPLGYEQYF. The DNA of the CDR3 is TGTGCCAGCAGCTTACAGGGACCCCTGGGATACGAGCAGTACTTC. The chain links TRBV11-2 to TRBJ2-7, with D perhaps being TRBD1 or TRBD2 (5 bases each). The ends were cut back, 2 bases at V and 4 bases at J, with 15 bases in the middle. This CDR3 comprises 15 residues. CDR1 is SGHAT and CDR2 is FQNNGV in the germline V gene.

This clonotype was seen repeatedly, ten times or more. The rearrangement links TRBV5-1 to TRBJ2-3; 8 bases are a match to TRBD2. CDR1 SGHRS and CDR2 YFSETQ come from the germline V gene. J was trimmed by 3 bases and V by 4 bases; bases with no gene match: 7. This CDR3 contains 15 residues. The CDR3 DNA is TGCGCCAGCAGCCGGACTCAGCGGGAGACAGATACGCAGTATTTT. Translation gives CASSRTQRETDTQYF.

The chain recombines TRBV28 with TRBJ2-7; 7 positions agree with TRBD2. Germline trimming cut 4 bases from V and 3 bases from J; bases unmatched to any gene: 9. This CDR3 region has 15 residues. The germline V gene has CDR1 MDHEN and CDR2 SYDVKM. CDR3 nucleotides: TGTGCCAGCAGTTCCAAACGACTAGCCGTCTACGAGCAGTACTTC. Translation: CASSSKRLAVYEQYF.

The V and J genes are TRBV29-1 and TRBJ2-1; TRBD2 might be the D (5 bases). There are 14 residues in the CDR3. V lost 4 bases to trimming and J lost 6 bases, with 16 bases between them. Germline assignment: CDR1 SQVTM and CDR2 ANQGSEA. CDR3 sequence: CSVVPGYRLNEQFF. As DNA, the CDR3 is TGCAGCGTTGTCCCGGGGTACCGGCTCAATGAGCAGTTCTTC.

This clonotype turned up a few times. V gene TRBV7-6 combines with J gene TRBJ1-1; 7 bases agree with TRBD1. With V trimmed by 5 bases and J by 8 bases, 11 bases remained unmatched. Germline V gene data show CDR1 as SGHVS and CDR2 as FNYEAQ. CDR3 length: 14 amino acids. CDR3 nucleotides: TGTGCCAGCAGCGGAGACAGGGAATCAACCGAAGCTTTCTTT. Protein sequence: CASSGDRESTEAFF.

The rearrangement joins TRBV29-1 to TRBJ2-1, with no clear D. The V end was cut by 7 bases, the J end by 4 bases, with 11 bases between. Germline V gene lookup returns CDR1 SQVTM and CDR2 ANQGSEA. The CDR3 runs 12 residues. In nucleotides, the CDR3 is TGCAGCGCTTTTCGCGGTTACAATGAGCAGTTCTTC. Protein product: CSAFRGYNEQFF.

This sequence joins TRBV29-1 and TRBJ1-5; D gene uncertain. The CDR3 is 13 residues long. Germline CDR1 is SQVTM and CDR2 is ANQGSEA. Trimming left V 3 bases short and J 4 bases short, with 10 bases between. CDR3 region: CSVDLGMNQPQHF. CDR3 nucleotides: TGCAGCGTTGATCTGGGGATGAATCAGCCCCAGCATTTT.

This clonotype has a handful of counts. The chain is built from TRBV5-1 and TRBJ2-2; 12 nucleotides align to TRBD2. Trimming cost V 4 bases and J 7 bases; bases outside gene matches: 8. This CDR3 spans 16 amino acids. Germline loops: CDR1 SGHRS, CDR2 YFSETQ. The DNA of the CDR3 is TGCGCCAGCAGCCACCTAGCGGGAGGGCCAGTCGGGGAGCTGTTTTTT. Translating it yields CASSHLAGGPVGELFF. Combining the CDR3 with reference TRBV5-1 and TRBJ2-2 gives the whole variable domain KAGVTQTPRYLIKTRGQQVTLSCSPISGHRSVSWYQQTPGQGLQFLFEYFSETQRNKGNFPGRFSGRQFSNSRSEMNVSTLELGDSALYLCASSHLAGGPVGELFFGEGSRLTVL.

At least ten counts were recorded for this clonotype. The V call is TRBV28, the J call TRBJ2-1; the match to TRBD1 covers 10 bases. Germline values: CDR1 MDHEN, CDR2 SYDVKM. V lost 8 bases to trimming and J lost 8 bases; unmatched junction nucleotides: 6. The CDR3 covers 13 residues. The CDR3 DNA follows: TGTGCCAGCCGTCCCGGGACAGGGGATGAGCAGTTCTTC. Translation: CASRPGTGDEQFF.

This clonotype was observed a few times. This chain joins TRBV5-1 and TRBJ2-3; tentative D call: TRBD1 (7 bases). Between the trimmed V and J ends, which lost 6 bases and 4 bases, there was a span of 15 bases. The CDR3 loop spans 14 amino acids. Germline CDR1 and CDR2: SGHRS and YFSETQ. The CDR3 sequence: CASKEQGGADTQYF. Written as DNA, the CDR3 is TGCGCCAGCAAGGAGCAGGGGGGTGCAGATACGCAGTATTTT.